This entry lists 30 T cell receptor beta chains sequenced from one sample in a study of blood T cell repertoires in COVID-19. Assay: immunoSEQ multiplex PCR; the TCRdb copy retains only in-frame clones and omits some. The profile shows a few hundred thousand clones, over 80% of them singletons. Sequencing input: PBMCs or T cells enriched from blood (not recorded which). The receptors come from a human donor in a cohort exposed to, infected with or recovered from COVID-19 (not recorded which). The donor label of this sample is uncertain.

The chain has TRBV29-1 and TRBJ1-6; no clear D gene. Trimming shortened V by 5 bases and J by 8 bases, and 16 bases separated the two germline ends. This CDR3 contains 14 residues. Germline CDR1 reads SQVTM; CDR2 reads ANQGSEA. The CDR3 is CSVKWAGSDSPLHF. CDR3 nucleotide sequence: TGCAGCGTTAAATGGGCGGGTTCAGATTCACCCCTCCACTTT.

This chain connects TRBV19 to TRBJ1-6; TRBD1 agrees at 7 bases. Germline CDR1 is LNHDA and CDR2 is SQIVND (reference sequence). The CDR3 covers 14 residues. The trim removed 8 bases at V and 6 bases at J, leaving 7 bases unmatched. The CDR3 is CASEPGQTNSPLHF. The CDR3 bases are TGTGCCAGTGAACCGGGACAGACTAATTCACCCCTCCACTTT.

This chain joins TRBV2 and TRBJ2-5; 12 bases agree with TRBD1. CDR1 and CDR2 from the germline V gene are SNHLY and FYNNEI. V lost 7 bases, J lost 7 bases, and 7 bases stayed unmatched. There are 14 residues in the CDR3. In DNA, the CDR3 is TGTGCCAGCACCGGGACAGGGGGCTTGGGGACCCAGTACTTC. It is translated as CASTGTGGLGTQYF.

The V call is TRBV27, the J call TRBJ1-2; 7 bases align to TRBD1. Germline V lookup: CDR1 MNHEY, CDR2 SMNVEV (reference sequence). Trimming removed 3 bases from V and 8 bases from J; junction bases left unmatched: 12. The CDR3 has 15 amino acids. Here the CDR3 reads CASSLSTNTGVGYTF. The CDR3 DNA reads as TGTGCCAGCAGTTTGTCGACCAACACAGGGGTCGGCTACACCTTC.

The V call is TRBV5-6, the J call TRBJ2-5; the D gene is possibly TRBD2 (6 bases). CDR3 length equals 16 residues. V was pared by 6 bases and J by 5 bases, with 23 bases between. From germline, CDR1 is SGHDT and CDR2 YYEEEE. CDR3 in DNA: TGTGCCAGCATCCTGTACGGGGAGGCCCCAAGGGAGACCCAGTACTTC. The encoded protein is CASILYGEAPRETQYF.

The gene calls are TRBV5-1 and TRBJ1-1; D call uncertain. Germline values: CDR1 SGHRS, CDR2 YFSETQ. This CDR3 region has 14 residues. Trimming took off 2 bases at V and 5 bases at J, with 13 bases between the two ends. CDR3 residues: CASSLGIGRTEAFF. CDR3 sequence (DNA): TGCGCCAGCAGCTTAGGAATTGGGAGGACTGAAGCTTTCTTT.

This clone was seen a few times. The gene calls are TRBV24-1 and TRBJ2-2; the D gene is possibly TRBD1 (5 bases). V gave up 7 bases and J gave up 8 bases, with 7 bases separating them. The CDR3 is 11 amino acids. Germline CDR1 reads KGHDR; CDR2 reads SFDVKD. CDR3 bases: TGTGCCACCAGCAGGGTTGGGGAGCTGTTTTTT. Protein product: CATSRVGELFF.

The chain employs TRBV6-5 and TRBJ2-5; 9 bases fit TRBD2. Germline loops: CDR1 MNHEY, CDR2 SVGAGI. After removal of 3 bases from V and 2 bases from J, the junction contained 1 base not matched to a gene. This CDR3 region has 14 residues. CDR3 sequence: CASSYSGGQETQYF. Here the CDR3 DNA reads TGTGCCAGCAGTTATAGCGGGGGACAAGAGACCCAGTACTTC.

The chain is built from TRBV9 and TRBJ1-2, with D maybe TRBD1 (5 bases). Germline-derived CDR1 and CDR2 are SGDLS and YYNGEE. Between the trimmed V and J ends, which lost 0 bases and 8 bases, there was a span of 20 bases. The CDR3 consists of 16 residues. CDR3 bases: TGTGCCAGCAGCGTAGGAGAACCACGTAAGGGGTCGGGCTACACCTTC. Protein product: CASSVGEPRKGSGYTF.

This clone was counted only a few times. The chain combines TRBV4-2 with TRBJ2-7, with 8 bases aligning to TRBD2. After removal of 0 bases from V and 3 bases from J, the junction contained 7 bases not matched to a gene. The CDR3 has 16 residues. Germline lookup yields CDR1 LGHNA and CDR2 YNFKEQ. As DNA, the CDR3 is TGTGCCAGCAGCCAAGATTTAGGGAGCGGGGGCTACGAGCAGTACTTC. Its translation: CASSQDLGSGGYEQYF.

The rearrangement joins TRBV7-9 to TRBJ2-7; 11 positions agree with TRBD1. This CDR3 has 13 residues. Losses at the gene ends were 5 bases for V and 7 bases for J; bases not matched to a gene: 4. Germline CDR1 and CDR2: SEHNR and FQNEAQ (reference sequence). CDR3 amino acids: CASSGQGAGEQYF. CDR3 DNA: TGTGCCAGCAGCGGACAGGGGGCAGGGGAGCAGTACTTC.

This chain links TRBV7-8 with TRBJ1-1, with 7 nucleotides matching TRBD1. Germline CDR1 SGHVS, CDR2 FQNEAQ. The CDR3 covers 15 residues. J lost 5 bases, V lost 1 base, and 7 bases had no gene match. The CDR3 spells CASSLDLGGRTEAFF. CDR3 DNA: TGTGCCAGCAGCTTAGATCTAGGGGGCCGGACTGAAGCTTTCTTT.

The chain recombines TRBV10-2 with TRBJ2-1; weak D call: TRBD1 (6 bases). V lost 3 bases and J 6 bases, leaving 12 bases between the germline ends. In germline, CDR1 is WSHSY, CDR2 SAAADI. The CDR3 covers 14 residues. The CDR3 DNA reads TGCGCCAGCAGTGAAGGGGGTCGCGGCAATGAGCAGTTCTTC. This codes for CASSEGGRGNEQFF.

The V gene is TRBV7-2, the J gene TRBJ1-3; perhaps TRBD1 as D (6 bases). The CDR3 is 16 amino acids. Germline loops: CDR1 SGHTA, CDR2 FQGNSA. V was shortened by 1 base and J by 3 bases, with 13 bases between the two germline ends. The CDR3 loop reads CASSLVTGSFGNTIYF. CDR3 bases: TGTGCCAGCAGCTTAGTCACAGGGTCATTTGGAAACACCATATATTTT.

The chain is built from TRBV7-2 and TRBJ2-3, with 11 bases that match TRBD2. V shed 6 bases, J shed 3 bases, and the junction held 5 bases outside the gene matches. The CDR3 runs to 15 residues. Germline V gives CDR1 SGHTA, CDR2 FQGNSA. The CDR3 spells CASRRGTSGTDTQYF. The CDR3 nucleotides read TGTGCCAGCAGGCGGGGGACTAGCGGTACAGATACGCAGTATTTT.

This chain uses TRBV28 with TRBJ1-5; 7 bases align to TRBD1. There are 15 residues in the CDR3. Germline values: CDR1 MDHEN, CDR2 SYDVKM. J was trimmed by 4 bases and V by 6 bases; bases with no gene match: 9. The CDR3 DNA follows: TGTGCCAGCAGCCAATCGGACAGGTGGAATCAGCCCCAGCATTTT. It yields the protein CASSQSDRWNQPQHF. Full variable domain (rest looked up from reference TRBV28 and TRBJ1-5): DVKVTQSSRYLVKRTGEKVFLECVQDMDHENMFWYRQDPGLGLRLIYFSYDVKMKEKGDIPEGYSVSREKKERFSLILESASTNQTSMYLCASSQSDRWNQPQHFGDGTRLSIL.

The genes are TRBV27 and TRBJ2-1; 8 bases line up with TRBD1. CDR1 is MNHEY, CDR2 SMNVEV, per germline (reference sequence). J gave up 9 bases and V 5 bases, and 6 bases lay outside the gene matches. This CDR3 region has 13 residues. CDR3 DNA: TGTGCCAGCAGTCTCCAGACAGGGGTTGAGCAGTTCTTC. Its protein product is CASSLQTGVEQFF.

The chain recombines TRBV12-3 or TRBV12-4 with TRBJ2-1; D gene ambiguous. V lost 4 bases, J lost 9 bases, and 10 bases lay in between. CDR3 size: 12 residues. CDR3 nucleotide sequence: TGTGCCAGCAGTTACTACGGCGGTGAGCAGTTCTTC. This gives the protein CASSYYGGEQFF.

This sequence joins TRBV7-9 and TRBJ2-7; 8 bases fit TRBD1. Germline V gene lookup returns CDR1 SEHNR and CDR2 FQNEAQ (reference sequence). The junction had 10 bases not matched to a gene; V was cut back by 2 bases and J by 7 bases. CDR3 length: 15 residues. Here the CDR3 reads CASSLNRGTGQEQYF. The CDR3 nucleotides read TGTGCCAGCAGCTTAAACAGGGGGACAGGACAAGAGCAGTACTTC.

The rearrangement uses TRBV3-1 (or the pseudogene TRBV3-2) and TRBJ1-1, with D possibly TRBD1 on 6 matching bases. The CDR3 contains 15 residues. CDR1 LGHDT and CDR2 YNNKEL come from the germline V gene (reference sequence). With 1 base removed from V and 1 base from J, the gap between germline ends came to 10 bases. For the CDR3, the DNA is TGTGCCAGCAGCCAAGCAGGGGTCCCGAACACTGAAGCTTTCTTT. This sequence encodes CASSQAGVPNTEAFF.

Written as DNA, the CDR3 is TGTGCCAGCAGTGAAGGAGGGGGCCCAGATACGCAGTATTTT. Amino acids: CASSEGGGPDTQYF. The rearrangement uses TRBV6-1 and TRBJ2-3, with 7 bases that match TRBD1. Looked up from germline, CDR1 is MNHNS and CDR2 is SASEGT. V shed 1 base and J 4 bases; nucleotides not matched to a gene: 2. CDR3 length equals 14 residues.

This chain joins TRBV6-5 and TRBJ2-5, with D uncertain. The germline gives CDR1 MNHEY, CDR2 SVGAGI. With 0 bases removed from V and 5 bases from J, the gap between germline ends came to 7 bases. This CDR3 comprises 13 residues. CDR3 sequence reads: CASSYSIGETQYF. In DNA, the CDR3 is TGTGCCAGCAGTTACTCGATCGGGGAGACCCAGTACTTC.

The rearrangement links TRBV28 to TRBJ1-5; perhaps TRBD1 as D (5 bases). This CDR3 has 18 residues. Germline V gene data show CDR1 as MDHEN and CDR2 as SYDVKM. Trimming left V 6 bases short and J 0 bases short, with 21 bases between. CDR3 amino acids: CASRPGTPEVFSNQPQHF. In DNA form, the CDR3 reads TGTGCCAGCAGACCCGGGACTCCTGAGGTGTTTAGCAATCAGCCCCAGCATTTT.

This clone was observed a single time. The V gene is TRBV11-2, the J gene TRBJ2-3; the match to TRBD2 covers 7 bases. V dropped 4 bases and J dropped 14; count of bases not matched to a gene: 9. Germline V gives CDR1 SGHAT, CDR2 FQNNGV. CDR3 length: 12 amino acids. The CDR3 spells CASSYRGDGRYF. The CDR3 region has the DNA TGTGCCAGCAGCTACCGGGGGGACGGTCGGTATTTT.

The chain joins TRBV30 to TRBJ1-5; D perhaps matches TRBD1 (6 bases). This CDR3 is 13 amino acids long. Germline CDR1 GTSNPN, CDR2 SVGIG (reference sequence). V dropped 5 bases and J dropped 0 bases, with 8 bases sitting between them. The CDR3 sequence is CAWRQDSNQPQHF. CDR3 nucleotide sequence: TGTGCCTGGCGACAGGATAGCAATCAGCCCCAGCATTTT.

V and J are TRBV5-1 and TRBJ2-2; maybe TRBD1 (5 bases). The CDR3 contains 13 residues. In germline, CDR1 is SGHRS, CDR2 YFSETQ. V shed 6 bases and J shed 4 bases, with 10 bases lying between them. CDR3 in DNA: TGCGCCAGCACCCAAGGGGCCACCGGGGAGCTGTTTTTT. It specifies CASTQGATGELFF.

This clone has a single count. The gene calls are TRBV6-5 and TRBJ1-2; unclear D gene. The CDR3 runs 13 residues. The germline V and J ends were trimmed by 7 bases and 8 bases, with 17 bases remaining between them. Germline CDR1 is MNHEY and CDR2 is SVGAGI. CDR3 region: CASTHEGSGGYTF. Here the CDR3 DNA reads TGTGCCAGCACCCATGAGGGCTCGGGCGGCTACACCTTC.

The gene calls are TRBV19 and TRBJ1-1; D not resolved. This CDR3 has 15 residues. The germline CDR1 and CDR2 sequences are LNHDA and SQIVND (reference sequence). The germline V and J ends were trimmed by 4 bases and 1 base, with 13 bases remaining between them. In nucleotides, the CDR3 is TGTGCCAGTAGTAGCTCCTCGAGTGGGAACACTGAAGCTTTCTTT. It encodes CASSSSSSGNTEAFF.

V usage is TRBV2 and J usage is TRBJ1-4, with D unresolved. The V end lost 2 bases, the J end lost 8 bases, and 9 bases lay between the germline ends. The CDR3 contains 13 residues. Per germline, CDR1 SNHLY and CDR2 FYNNEI. CDR3 protein: CASSEREGEKLFF. As DNA, the CDR3 is TGTGCCAGCAGTGAAAGGGAGGGAGAAAAACTGTTTTTT.

This chain connects TRBV12-3 or TRBV12-4 to TRBJ2-1; D unclear. Trimming left V 3 bases short and J 6 bases short, with 6 bases between. The CDR3 loop spans 12 amino acids. The DNA of the CDR3 is TGTGCCAGCAGTTTCTCAGGCAATGAGCAGTTCTTC. Translating it yields CASSFSGNEQFF.